This T cell receptor beta chain is from a study of identifying expanded T cells in peripheral blood. The study's findings and limits: Over two and four weeks, about 15 and 19 clones changed, versus more than 1 between replicates. Across healthy donors, higher total template counts meant significantly greater roughly two-week count variance.

Healthy donors had no documented immune events, such as infections, while sampled. The germline V gene has CDR1 SNHLY and CDR2 FYNNEI. The CDR3 covers 14 residues. Trimming at V came to 2 bases and at J to 6 bases, leaving 7 bases not matched to a gene. The table lists this clone with a count of one. Its antigen is undetermined. The protocol was immunoSEQ multiplex PCR, while the TCRdb copy is restricted to in-frame clones and leaves out a portion. The data show 85,000 to 95,000 clones, almost 90% seen once. The clonotype comes from a person between 18 and 75 years old in good health. Sequencing was done on a sample of blood. The rearrangement uses TRBV2 and TRBJ2-7, with 7 bases fitting TRBD2. In nucleotides, the CDR3 is TGTGCCAGCAGTGAAAGGACTAGATGGTCCGAGCAGTACTTC. This sequence encodes CASSERTRWSEQYF.